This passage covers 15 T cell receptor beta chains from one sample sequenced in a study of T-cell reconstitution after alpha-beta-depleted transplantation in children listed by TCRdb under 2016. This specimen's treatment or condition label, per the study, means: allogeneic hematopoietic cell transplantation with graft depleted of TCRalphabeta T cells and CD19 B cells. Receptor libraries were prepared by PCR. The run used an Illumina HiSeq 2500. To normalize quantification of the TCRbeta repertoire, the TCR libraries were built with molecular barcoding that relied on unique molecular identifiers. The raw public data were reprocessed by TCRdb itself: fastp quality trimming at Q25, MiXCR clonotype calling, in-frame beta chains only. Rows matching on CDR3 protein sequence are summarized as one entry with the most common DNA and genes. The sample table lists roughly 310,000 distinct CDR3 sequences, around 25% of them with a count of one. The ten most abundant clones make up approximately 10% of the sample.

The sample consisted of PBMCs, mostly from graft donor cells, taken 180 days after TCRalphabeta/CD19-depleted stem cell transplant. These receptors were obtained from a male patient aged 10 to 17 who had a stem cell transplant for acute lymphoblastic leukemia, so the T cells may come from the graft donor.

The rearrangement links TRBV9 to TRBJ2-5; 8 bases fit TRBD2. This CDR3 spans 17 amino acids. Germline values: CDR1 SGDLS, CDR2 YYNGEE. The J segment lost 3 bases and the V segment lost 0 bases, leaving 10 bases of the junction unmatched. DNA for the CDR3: TGTGCCAGCAGCGTAGATTCGAGCGGGAGAGCCAAAGAGACCCAGTACTTC. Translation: CASSVDSSGRAKETQYF.

For the CDR3, the DNA is TGTGCCAGCAGTTTGGGCAGCCACTACTATGGCTACACCTTC. Its protein product is CASSLGSHYYGYTF. The chain recombines TRBV12-3 or TRBV12-4 with TRBJ1-2; D remains unclear. This CDR3 has 14 residues. Trimming cost V 3 bases and J 3 bases, with 11 bases left between them.

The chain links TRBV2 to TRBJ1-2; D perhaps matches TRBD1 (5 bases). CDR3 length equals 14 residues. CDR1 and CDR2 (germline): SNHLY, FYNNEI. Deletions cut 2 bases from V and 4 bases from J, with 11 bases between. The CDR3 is CASSEILTVYGYTF. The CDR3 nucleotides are TGTGCCAGCAGTGAAATATTGACAGTCTATGGCTACACCTTC.

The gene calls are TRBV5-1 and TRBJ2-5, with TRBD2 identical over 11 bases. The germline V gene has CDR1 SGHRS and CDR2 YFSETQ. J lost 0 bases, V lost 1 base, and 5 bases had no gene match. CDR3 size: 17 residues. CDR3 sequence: CASSLTSGGRNQETQYF. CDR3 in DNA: TGCGCCAGCAGCTTGACTAGCGGGGGACGAAACCAAGAGACCCAGTACTTC.

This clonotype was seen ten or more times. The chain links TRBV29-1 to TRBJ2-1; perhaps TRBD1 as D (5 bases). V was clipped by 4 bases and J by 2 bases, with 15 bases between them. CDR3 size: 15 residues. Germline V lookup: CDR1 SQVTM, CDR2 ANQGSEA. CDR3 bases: TGCAGCGTTGCTAGGTGGGGCCAAGCCTACAATGAGCAGTTCTTC. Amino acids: CSVARWGQAYNEQFF.

The CDR3: CASSPSGPYQETQYF. The CDR3 coding sequence is TGTGCCAGCAGCCCCTCCGGACCGTACCAAGAGACCCAGTACTTC. This rearrangement joins TRBV21-1 to TRBJ2-5; the D segment call TRBD2 is taken from the table without a DNA check. TRBV21-1 is designated a pseudogene. The CDR3 length is 15 residues.

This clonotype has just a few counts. The CDR3 here is CASSYSTSPLHF. The CDR3 DNA reads as TGTGCCAGCAGTTACTCGACCTCACCCCTCCACTTT. V is TRBV6-6 and J is TRBJ1-6; D unclear. Germline CDR1 is MNHNY and CDR2 is SVGAGI (reference sequence). The CDR3 length is 12 residues. Trimming pared 0 bases from V and 10 bases from J, leaving 4 bases between.

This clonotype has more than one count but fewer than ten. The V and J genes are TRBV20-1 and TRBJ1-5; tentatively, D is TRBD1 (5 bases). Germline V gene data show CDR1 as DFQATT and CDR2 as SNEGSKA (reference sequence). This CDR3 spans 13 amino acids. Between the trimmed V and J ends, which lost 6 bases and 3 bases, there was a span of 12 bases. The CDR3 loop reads CSAFTGFNQPQHF. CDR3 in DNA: TGCAGTGCGTTTACAGGATTCAATCAGCCCCAGCATTTT.

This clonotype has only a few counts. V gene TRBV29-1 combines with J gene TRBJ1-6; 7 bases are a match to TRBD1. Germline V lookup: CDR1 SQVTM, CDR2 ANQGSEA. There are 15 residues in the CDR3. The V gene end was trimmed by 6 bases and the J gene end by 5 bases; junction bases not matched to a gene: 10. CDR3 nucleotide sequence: TGCAGCGTCCGGGACGGGACAGCAAATAATTCACCCCTCCACTTT. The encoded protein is CSVRDGTANNSPLHF.

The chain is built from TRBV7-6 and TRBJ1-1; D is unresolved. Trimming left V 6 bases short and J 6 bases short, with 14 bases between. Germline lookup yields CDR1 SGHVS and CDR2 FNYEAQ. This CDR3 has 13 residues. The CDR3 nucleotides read TGTGCCAGCAGTTATTCCCGAATGGCTGAAGCTTTCTTT. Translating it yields CASSYSRMAEAFF.

The CDR3 DNA reads as TGTGCCAGCAGCTCCCTAGTAGGTCCTTACAATGAGCAGTTCTTC. It yields the protein CASSSLVGPYNEQFF. This rearrangement joins TRBV5-4 to TRBJ2-1; no definite D call. V shed 3 bases and J shed 4 bases, with 14 bases lying between them. Germline V gene sequence: CDR1 SGHNT, CDR2 YYREEE (reference sequence). CDR3 size: 15 residues.

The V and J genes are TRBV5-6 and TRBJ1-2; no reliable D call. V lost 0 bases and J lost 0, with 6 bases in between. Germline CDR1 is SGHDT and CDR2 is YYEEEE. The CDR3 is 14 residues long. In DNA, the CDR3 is TGTGCCAGCAGCTTGGTGCGGACTAACTATGGCTACACCTTC. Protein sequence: CASSLVRTNYGYTF.

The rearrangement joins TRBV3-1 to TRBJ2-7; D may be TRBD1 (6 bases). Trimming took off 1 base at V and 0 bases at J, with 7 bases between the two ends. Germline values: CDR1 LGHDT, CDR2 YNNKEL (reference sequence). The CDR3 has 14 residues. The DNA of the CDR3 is TGTGCCAGCAGCCAAGGGGACACCTCCTACGAGCAGTACTTC. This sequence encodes CASSQGDTSYEQYF.

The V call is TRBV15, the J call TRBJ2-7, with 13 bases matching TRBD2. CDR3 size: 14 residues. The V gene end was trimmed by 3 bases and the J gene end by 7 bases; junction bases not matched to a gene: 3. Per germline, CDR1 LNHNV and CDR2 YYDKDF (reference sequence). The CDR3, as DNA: TGTGCCACCAGCAGGCTGGGACTAGCGGGGGAGCAGTACTTC. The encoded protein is CATSRLGLAGEQYF.

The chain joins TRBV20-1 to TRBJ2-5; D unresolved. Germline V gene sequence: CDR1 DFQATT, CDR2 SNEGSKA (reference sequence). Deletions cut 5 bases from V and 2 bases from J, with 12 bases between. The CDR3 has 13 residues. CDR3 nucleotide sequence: TGCAGTGCTCCTCGCCGCCTTCAAGAGACCCAGTACTTC. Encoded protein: CSAPRRLQETQYF.